Reported below is one T cell receptor beta chain. Its antigen is as yet unknown. Germline CDR1 and CDR2: LNHDA and SQIVND (reference sequence). The CDR3 is 13 residues long. V was shortened by 7 bases and J by 4 bases, with 13 bases between the two germline ends. The source of the sample is a study of CD8 T cells in Susac syndrome. Whole-study findings and limits: It was in TEMRA cells and active patients that Susac CD8+ clonal expansion peaked. Approximately 16 Susac-specific public clones were found in total CD8+ repertoires and five in CD8+ TEMRA repertoires.

Reverse transcription of about 0.45 to 1 ug RNA used random hexamers. A multiplex approach, immunoSEQ multiplex PCR, amplified TCR beta CDR3 across 54 Vbeta and 13 Jbeta. TCRdb independently ran MiXCR on the immunoSEQ multiplex PCR reads; one entry per CDR3 protein. The repertoire holds under 95,000 distinct CDR3 sequences, with approximately 95% as singletons. The chain has TRBV19 and TRBJ1-1, with D perhaps matching TRBD1 (5 bases). The material sequenced was CD8+ T cells from PBMCs. The TCR was taken from a human donor with Susac syndrome. CDR3 protein: CASIGQGATEAFF. The CDR3 nucleotides read TGTGCCAGTATAGGGCAGGGCGCCACTGAAGCTTTCTTT.